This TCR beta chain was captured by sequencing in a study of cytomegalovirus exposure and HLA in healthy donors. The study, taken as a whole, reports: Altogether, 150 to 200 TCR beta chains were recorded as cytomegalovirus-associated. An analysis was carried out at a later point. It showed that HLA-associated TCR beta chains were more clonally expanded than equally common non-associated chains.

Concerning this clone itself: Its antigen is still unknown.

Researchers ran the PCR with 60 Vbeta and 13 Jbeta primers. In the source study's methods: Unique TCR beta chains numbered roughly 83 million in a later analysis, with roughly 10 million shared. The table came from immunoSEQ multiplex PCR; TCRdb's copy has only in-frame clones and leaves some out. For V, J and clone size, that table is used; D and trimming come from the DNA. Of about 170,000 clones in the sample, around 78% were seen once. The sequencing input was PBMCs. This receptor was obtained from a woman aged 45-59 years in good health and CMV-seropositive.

The CDR3 loop reads CASSLEGTGPRYEQYF. Written as DNA, the CDR3 is TGCGCCAGCAGCTTGGAGGGGACAGGCCCCCGGTACGAGCAGTACTTC. This sequence joins TRBV5-1 and TRBJ2-7, with 8 bases that match TRBD1. The CDR3 has 16 amino acids. V dropped 0 bases and J dropped 4; count of bases not matched to a gene: 9. Germline CDR1 and CDR2: SGHRS and YFSETQ. The variable domain in full, completed from reference TRBV5-1 and TRBJ2-7, reads KAGVTQTPRYLIKTRGQQVTLSCSPISGHRSVSWYQQTPGQGLQFLFEYFSETQRNKGNFPGRFSGRQFSNSRSEMNVSTLELGDSALYLCASSLEGTGPRYEQYFGPGTRLTVT.